Each of the 32 T cell receptor beta chains below was sequenced from the same sample in a study of blood T cell repertoires in COVID-19. Profiling relied on immunoSEQ multiplex PCR, and the TCRdb table lists in-frame clones only, not all of them. This sample has some 82,000 clones, with around 81% found just once. Sequenced: peripheral blood. The receptors come from a man older than 75 with acute or convalescent COVID-19.

V and J are TRBV18 and TRBJ1-4; 10 nucleotides match TRBD1. This CDR3 is 15 amino acids long. J lost 6 bases, V lost 0 bases, and 1 base had no gene match. Germline V gives CDR1 KGHSH, CDR2 LQKENI. The CDR3 sequence: CASSPPGQGYEKLFF. CDR3 DNA sequence: TGTGCCAGCTCACCACCGGGACAGGGGTATGAAAAACTGTTTTTT.

The V and J genes are TRBV4-3 and TRBJ1-6; 11 bases match TRBD1. The CDR3 has 15 residues. The germline V gene encodes CDR1 LGHNA and CDR2 YSLEER. J was trimmed by 9 bases and V by 4 bases; bases with no gene match: 5. In DNA, the CDR3 is TGCGCCAGCAGCCTCACCGGGACAGGGGGTTCACCCCTCCACTTT. It codes for CASSLTGTGGSPLHF.

This clone was seen a few times. This chain joins TRBV5-1 and TRBJ1-4; TRBD1 matches at 7 bases. Losses at the gene ends were 4 bases for V and 7 bases for J; bases not matched to a gene: 4. The CDR3 consists of 13 residues. Germline V gene lookup returns CDR1 SGHRS and CDR2 YFSETQ. This CDR3 is CASSPQGGEKLFF. DNA for the CDR3: TGCGCCAGCAGCCCCCAGGGGGGTGAAAAACTGTTTTTT.

The rearrangement joins TRBV20-1 to TRBJ2-7; D possibly corresponds to TRBD2 (6 bases). Germline V lookup: CDR1 DFQATT, CDR2 SNEGSKA (reference sequence). There are 13 residues in the CDR3. V lost 3 bases, J lost 0 bases, and 9 bases lay in between. The DNA for the CDR3 is TGCAGTGCTAGTTTACTAGCCTCCTACGAGCAGTACTTC. This encodes CSASLLASYEQYF.

CDR3 amino acids: CASSEGLAAKYNEQFF. The CDR3 DNA is TGTGCCAGCAGTGAGGGACTAGCGGCTAAATACAATGAGCAGTTCTTC. The chain couples TRBV2 to TRBJ2-1, with TRBD2 matching over 11 bases. Germline CDR1 is SNHLY and CDR2 is FYNNEI. The CDR3 is 16 amino acids. Trimming took 3 bases from V and 4 from J; bases not matched to a gene: 5.

This clone was detected only a few times. The rearrangement links TRBV6-2 or TRBV6-3 to TRBJ1-6; 8 bases map to TRBD1. Germline V gene lookup returns CDR1 MNHEY and CDR2 SVGEGT. The V and J ends lost 6 bases and 4 bases, in that order; junction bases with no gene match: 5. CDR3 size: 15 residues. CDR3 DNA sequence: TGTGCCAGCAGCTTTCGACAGGGGTATAATTCACCCCTCCACTTT. This translates into CASSFRQGYNSPLHF.

The J gene is TRBJ2-7, the V gene TRBV18, with TRBD2 matching over 11 bases. With V trimmed by 4 bases and J by 1 base, 3 bases remained unmatched. The CDR3 is 15 residues long. Germline-derived CDR1 and CDR2 are KGHSH and LQKENI. CDR3 region: CASSRGTSGSYEQYF. Written as DNA, the CDR3 is TGTGCCAGCTCACGAGGGACTAGCGGTTCCTACGAGCAGTACTTC.

The rearrangement joins TRBV2 to TRBJ1-2; D call uncertain. Germline V lookup: CDR1 SNHLY, CDR2 FYNNEI. The length of the CDR3 is 12 residues. Trimming stripped 3 bases from V and 5 bases from J, with 7 bases between. This CDR3 is CASSDPFYGYTF. CDR3 coding DNA: TGTGCCAGCAGTGACCCCTTTTATGGCTACACCTTC. The whole variable domain, filled in from reference TRBV2 and TRBJ1-2, reads EPEVTQTPSHQVTQMGQEVILRCVPISNHLYFYWYRQILGQKVEFLVSFYNNEISEKSEIFDDQFSVERPDGSNFTLKIRSTKLEDSAMYFCASSDPFYGYTFGSGTRLTVV.

The rearrangement joins TRBV29-1 to TRBJ2-1; 9 bases align to TRBD1. Germline loops: CDR1 SQVTM, CDR2 ANQGSEA. The CDR3 covers 15 residues. Trimming at V came to 0 bases and at J to 9 bases, leaving 9 bases not matched to a gene. The CDR3 loop reads CSVEDTGGAISEQFF. The CDR3 nucleotides are TGCAGCGTTGAAGACACAGGGGGCGCAATCAGTGAGCAGTTCTTC.

The chain uses TRBV28 and TRBJ2-7, with D perhaps TRBD1 (6 bases). V lost 6 bases and J 0 bases, leaving 15 bases between the germline ends. CDR3 length: 15 residues. Germline CDR1 MDHEN, CDR2 SYDVKM. DNA for the CDR3: TGTGCCAGCAGACGGGACAAAAGGAGCTCCTACGAGCAGTACTTC. Protein: CASRRDKRSSYEQYF. Drawing the rest from reference TRBV28 and TRBJ2-7, the complete variable domain is DVKVTQSSRYLVKRTGEKVFLECVQDMDHENMFWYRQDPGLGLRLIYFSYDVKMKEKGDIPEGYSVSREKKERFSLILESASTNQTSMYLCASRRDKRSSYEQYFGPGTRLTVT.

The chain is built from TRBV14 and TRBJ1-1; D may be TRBD1 (6 bases). Germline CDR1 SGHDN, CDR2 FVKESK. The length of the CDR3 is 14 residues. V dropped 4 bases and J dropped 1 base, with 10 bases sitting between them. The CDR3 here is CASSPQGSNTEAFF. The DNA for the CDR3 is TGTGCCAGCAGCCCACAGGGCTCGAACACTGAAGCTTTCTTT.

V and J are TRBV6-1 and TRBJ2-7; 9 bases match TRBD1. The CDR3 loop spans 14 amino acids. Trimming at V came to 8 bases and at J to 1 base, leaving 6 bases not matched to a gene. Germline CDR1 and CDR2: MNHNS and SASEGT. The CDR3 reads CASRDRDSSYEQYF. The CDR3 DNA reads as TGTGCCAGCCGGGACAGGGATTCATCCTACGAGCAGTACTTC.

The rearrangement links TRBV2 to TRBJ1-5; a possible D gene is TRBD1 (5 bases). The CDR3 length is 16 residues. Trimming removed 1 base from V and 3 bases from J, with 13 bases in between. Germline V gives CDR1 SNHLY, CDR2 FYNNEI. CDR3 amino acids: CASSEGWQGNNQPQHF. The CDR3 DNA follows: TGTGCCAGCAGTGAAGGCTGGCAGGGAAACAATCAGCCCCAGCATTTT.

This clone was seen just once. The rearrangement uses TRBV6-6 and TRBJ2-1; 9 bases map to TRBD2. After removal of 0 bases from V and 4 bases from J, the junction contained 1 base not matched to a gene. This CDR3 contains 15 residues. Germline values: CDR1 MNHNY, CDR2 SVGAGI (reference sequence). The CDR3 sequence is CASSYSSGRYNEQFF. CDR3 DNA sequence: TGTGCCAGCAGTTACTCCAGCGGGAGGTACAATGAGCAGTTCTTC.

The chain recombines TRBV15 with TRBJ2-4; 10 positions agree with TRBD1. The CDR3 totals 17 residues. Germline V CDR1 and CDR2: LNHNV, YYDKDF (reference sequence). Trimming cost V 3 bases and J 0 bases; bases outside gene matches: 5. The CDR3 spells CATSRDRGGTAKNIQYF. The CDR3 nucleotides read TGTGCCACCAGCAGGGACAGGGGGGGAACAGCCAAAAACATTCAGTACTTC.

In its sample, this clone was seen a few times. The V call is TRBV18, the J call TRBJ1-1; 7 bases agree with TRBD1. The V gene end was trimmed by 1 base and the J gene end by 0 bases; junction bases not matched to a gene: 2. This CDR3 is 15 amino acids long. Germline CDR1 and CDR2: KGHSH and LQKENI. This CDR3 is CASSPQRGLNTEAFF. The CDR3 DNA is TGTGCCAGCTCACCACAGAGGGGGCTGAACACTGAAGCTTTCTTT.

This rearrangement joins TRBV18 to TRBJ1-2, with D perhaps matching TRBD1 (6 bases). Per the germline V gene, CDR1 is KGHSH and CDR2 is LQKENI. V was shortened by 3 bases and J by 6 bases, with 11 bases between the two germline ends. The CDR3 is made up of 13 amino acids. The CDR3 DNA reads TGTGCCAGCTCACCCCAGGGGAAGGATGGCTACACCTTC. This sequence encodes CASSPQGKDGYTF. Using reference TRBV18 and TRBJ1-2 for the parts outside the CDR3, the full variable domain is NAGVMQNPRHLVRRRGQEARLRCSPMKGHSHVYWYRQLPEEGLKFMVYLQKENIIDESGMPKERFSAEFPKEGPSILRIQQVVRGDSAAYFCASSPQGKDGYTFGSGTRLTVV.

The chain has TRBV25-1 and TRBJ2-1; 11 bases align to TRBD2. Germline CDR1 reads MGHDK; CDR2 reads SYGVNS. The CDR3 contains 17 residues. V was pared by 4 bases and J by 3 bases, with 8 bases of the junction left unmatched. CDR3 coding DNA: TGTGCCAGCAGTGCAAGTAGCGGGAGGGCCTTCTACAATGAGCAGTTCTTC. As protein: CASSASSGRAFYNEQFF.

The rearrangement links TRBV25-1 to TRBJ2-3, with D perhaps TRBD2 (6 bases). CDR1 is MGHDK, CDR2 SYGVNS, per germline. The CDR3 is made up of 15 amino acids. The germline V and J ends were trimmed by 5 bases and 8 bases, with 20 bases remaining between them. CDR3 region: CASSQGGRLGGTQYF. The CDR3 nucleotides are TGTGCCAGCAGTCAGGGCGGGCGTTTGGGAGGTACGCAGTATTTT.

The V gene is TRBV7-9, the J gene TRBJ2-1; D possibly corresponds to TRBD1 (6 bases). Germline loops: CDR1 SEHNR, CDR2 FQNEAQ (reference sequence). V was clipped by 4 bases and J by 10 bases, with 20 bases between them. The CDR3 runs 15 residues. CDR3 in DNA: TGTGCCAGCAGCTGGGGGCGACCCGAGCTGGGCGAGCAGTTCTTC. It yields the protein CASSWGRPELGEQFF.

This clone was seen only a few times. This sequence joins TRBV13 and TRBJ2-5; D might be TRBD2 (5 bases). This CDR3 is built from 14 residues. The V end was cut by 5 bases, the J end by 4 bases, with 14 bases between. Germline V CDR1 and CDR2: PRHDT, FYEKMQ (reference sequence). DNA for the CDR3: TGTGCCAGCAGCGTGAGGGAGCCGGGAGAGACCCAGTACTTC. It specifies CASSVREPGETQYF.

The chain is built from TRBV5-1 and TRBJ1-4; 7 bases map to TRBD1. The V segment lost 4 bases and the J segment 5 bases; nucleotides outside the gene matches: 8. This CDR3 comprises 15 residues. The V gene's germline CDR1 is SGHRS and CDR2 YFSETQ. CDR3 sequence reads: CASSGGGQPNEKLFF. CDR3 nucleotide sequence: TGCGCCAGCAGCGGAGGGGGACAGCCAAATGAAAAACTGTTTTTT.

This sequence joins TRBV6-5 and TRBJ1-5; perhaps TRBD1 as D (5 bases). Germline values: CDR1 MNHEY, CDR2 SVGAGI. There are 12 residues in the CDR3. Trimming took 8 bases from V and 4 from J, leaving 9 bases between them. The CDR3 DNA reads TGTGCCAGCTACGGGGGAAATCAGCCCCAGCATTTT. It codes for CASYGGNQPQHF.

The chain recombines TRBV5-1 with TRBJ2-7; 9 bases map to TRBD1. The CDR3 has 15 amino acids. V shed 3 bases and J 9 bases; nucleotides not matched to a gene: 13. CDR1 SGHRS and CDR2 YFSETQ come from the germline V gene. The CDR3 DNA follows: TGCGCCAGCAGCTCCAGACAGGGGGGATCTGGCCTGCAGTACTTC. It translates to CASSSRQGGSGLQYF.

This sequence joins TRBV12-5 and TRBJ1-2; the D is unclear. The CDR3 covers 13 residues. Germline V gene lookup returns CDR1 LGHNT and CDR2 FRNRAP. The ends were cut back, 1 base at V and 4 bases at J, with 7 bases in the middle. CDR3 protein: CASGLDSSYGYTF. CDR3 in DNA: TGTGCTAGTGGTTTGGACAGCTCCTATGGCTACACCTTC.

V and J are TRBV19 and TRBJ1-1, with 10 bases aligning to TRBD1. Trimming took 7 bases from V and 0 from J; bases not matched to a gene: 11. The CDR3 spans 17 residues. Germline CDR1 LNHDA, CDR2 SQIVND (reference sequence). CDR3 loop: CASTADRGGRLNTEAFF. As DNA, the CDR3 is TGTGCCAGTACTGCGGACAGGGGGGGGAGGTTGAACACTGAAGCTTTCTTT.

This clone ranks as hyperexpanded (1% or more). This chain joins TRBV19 and TRBJ1-6; no reliable D call. The CDR3 length is 15 residues. CDR1 is LNHDA, CDR2 SQIVND, per germline (reference sequence). V was trimmed by 5 bases and J by 7 bases, leaving 15 bases between them. The CDR3 protein is CASSPQDGWNSPLHF. For the CDR3, the DNA is TGTGCCAGTAGTCCCCAAGACGGGTGGAATTCACCCCTCCACTTT. The full variable domain, completed using reference TRBV19 and TRBJ1-6, is DGGITQSPKYLFRKEGQNVTLSCEQNLNHDAMYWYRQDPGQGLRLIYYSQIVNDFQKGDIAEGYSVSREKKESFPLTVTSAQKNPTAFYLCASSPQDGWNSPLHFGNGTRLTVT.

This sequence joins TRBV28 and TRBJ1-1; D unresolved. This CDR3 comprises 14 residues. With 6 bases removed from V and 3 bases from J, the gap between germline ends came to 14 bases. Germline V lookup: CDR1 MDHEN, CDR2 SYDVKM. CDR3 in DNA: TGTGCCAGCAGGGTTCGCCACGGAGACACTGAAGCTTTCTTT. This translates into CASRVRHGDTEAFF. Variable domain in full (rest from reference TRBV28 and TRBJ1-1): DVKVTQSSRYLVKRTGEKVFLECVQDMDHENMFWYRQDPGLGLRLIYFSYDVKMKEKGDIPEGYSVSREKKERFSLILESASTNQTSMYLCASRVRHGDTEAFFGQGTRLTVV.

The chain is built from TRBV7-9 and TRBJ2-7; 9 bases agree with TRBD1. The CDR3 length is 14 residues. V shed 5 bases and J 1 base; nucleotides not matched to a gene: 3. The germline CDR1 and CDR2 sequences are SEHNR and FQNEAQ (reference sequence). This CDR3 is CASSRTGESYEQYF. CDR3 nucleotides: TGTGCCAGCAGCCGGACAGGGGAATCCTACGAGCAGTACTTC.

The chain is built from TRBV28 and TRBJ2-1; 12 bases agree with TRBD2. The ends lost 4 bases at V and 0 bases at J; junction bases unmatched: 25. Germline values: CDR1 MDHEN, CDR2 SYDVKM. CDR3 length equals 24 residues. In DNA, the CDR3 is TGTGCCAGCAGTTCTTATTCGCATAGACGTCCGGGACTAGCGGGTCAGAGCTCCTACAATGAGCAGTTCTTC. Translating it yields CASSSYSHRRPGLAGQSSYNEQFF.

This clone was detected a few times. V and J are TRBV14 and TRBJ2-7; the D gene is possibly TRBD2 (5 bases). CDR3 length: 13 amino acids. From germline, CDR1 is SGHDN and CDR2 FVKESK. V lost 0 bases and J 8 bases, leaving 11 bases between the germline ends. This chain's CDR3 is CASSQDLTGKQYF. In DNA, the CDR3 is TGTGCCAGCAGCCAAGATCTTACGGGAAAGCAGTACTTC. Variable domain in full (rest from reference TRBV14 and TRBJ2-7): EAGVTQFPSHSVIEKGQTVTLRCDPISGHDNLYWYRRVMGKEIKFLLHFVKESKQDESGMPNNRFLAERTGGTYSTLKVQPAELEDSGVYFCASSQDLTGKQYFGPGTRLTVT.

As DNA, the CDR3 is TGTGCCAGCAGTTTAAATCTGGGCGTGACAGGGGGCGCGGGTGGCTACACCTTC. Translation: CASSLNLGVTGGAGGYTF. The rearrangement links TRBV28 to TRBJ1-2, with 10 bases matching TRBD1. V dropped 2 bases and J dropped 7; count of bases not matched to a gene: 16. The germline V gene encodes CDR1 MDHEN and CDR2 SYDVKM. The CDR3 has 18 amino acids.